This TCR beta chain was sequenced for a study of blood T cell repertoires in COVID-19. On the study more broadly: Whether acute or convalescent, the COVID-19 samples came from the United States, Italy and Spain. Nucleic acid was either cDNA or gDNA, and it came from T cells, B-cell-depleted T cells, or PBMCs.

Study processing details: Amplification of reference gene primers provided the estimated nucleated cell counts. Only in-frame clones appear in the TCRdb table, and some are missing; sequencing was by immunoSEQ multiplex PCR. That table is the source of V, J and clone size, and D and trimming were worked out from the DNA. Counted here are roughly 120,000 clones, 90% occurring once; the ten biggest clones make up 1.5% to 2%. CDR3 length: 15 residues. CDR1 MNHEY and CDR2 SVGAGI come from the germline V gene. V shed 5 bases, J shed 0 bases, and the junction held 4 bases outside the gene matches. The receptor was derived from a human donor with active COVID-19. The donor label of this sample is uncertain. Sequencing input: peripheral blood. The genes are TRBV6-5 and TRBJ1-1; TRBD1 agrees at 9 bases. CDR3 nucleotides: TGTGCCAGCAGTACGACAGGGGGTTTGAACACTGAAGCTTTCTTT. This sequence encodes CASSTTGGLNTEAFF.